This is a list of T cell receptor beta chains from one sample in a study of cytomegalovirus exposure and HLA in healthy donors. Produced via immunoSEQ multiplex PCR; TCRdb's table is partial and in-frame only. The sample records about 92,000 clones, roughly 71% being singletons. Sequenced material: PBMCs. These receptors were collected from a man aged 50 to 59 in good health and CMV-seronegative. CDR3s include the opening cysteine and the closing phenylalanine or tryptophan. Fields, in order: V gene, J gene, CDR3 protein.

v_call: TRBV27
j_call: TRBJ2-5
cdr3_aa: CASSSRAPASGMLETQYF

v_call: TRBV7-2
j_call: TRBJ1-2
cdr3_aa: CASSTSGGYTF

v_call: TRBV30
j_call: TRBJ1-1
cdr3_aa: CAWSGGTGMNTEAFF

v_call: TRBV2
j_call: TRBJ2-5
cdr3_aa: CACSRSGSGGETQYF

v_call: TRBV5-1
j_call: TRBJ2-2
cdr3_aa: CASSEGLAAGELFF

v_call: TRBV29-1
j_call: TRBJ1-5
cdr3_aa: CSVSTGFINQPQHF

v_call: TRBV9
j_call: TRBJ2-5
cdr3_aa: CASSDGTTTQETQYF

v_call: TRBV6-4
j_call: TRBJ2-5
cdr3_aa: CASRGLARGTQYF

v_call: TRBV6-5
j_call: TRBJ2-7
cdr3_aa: CASRRQSYEQYF

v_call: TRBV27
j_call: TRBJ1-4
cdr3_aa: CASSPRDDNEKLFF

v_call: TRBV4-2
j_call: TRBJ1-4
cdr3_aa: CASSQEPLGGGSEKLFF

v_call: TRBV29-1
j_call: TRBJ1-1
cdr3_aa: CSVVTGRGTEAFF

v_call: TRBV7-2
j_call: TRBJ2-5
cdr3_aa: CASSYSQGASSGTKTQYF

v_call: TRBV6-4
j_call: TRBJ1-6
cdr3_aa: CASPPGDNSPLHF

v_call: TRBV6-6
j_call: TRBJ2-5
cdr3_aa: CASSPRRGGETQYF

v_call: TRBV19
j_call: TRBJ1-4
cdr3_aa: CASSIQDRDEKLFF

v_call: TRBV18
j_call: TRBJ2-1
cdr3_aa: CASSPIAGPQYNEQFF

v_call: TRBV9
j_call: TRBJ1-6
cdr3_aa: CASSVGGDNSPLHF

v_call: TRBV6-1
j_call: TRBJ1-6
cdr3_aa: CASSEHYNSPLHF

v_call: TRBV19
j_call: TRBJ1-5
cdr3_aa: CASSRTPSNQPQHF

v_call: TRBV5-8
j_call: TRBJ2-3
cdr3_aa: CASSLALRTAGGYTQYF

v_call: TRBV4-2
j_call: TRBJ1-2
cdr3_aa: CASSQHNYGYTF

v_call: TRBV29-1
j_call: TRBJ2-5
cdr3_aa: CSVVTGHQETQYF

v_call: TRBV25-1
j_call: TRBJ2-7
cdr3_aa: CASSFTPAELYF

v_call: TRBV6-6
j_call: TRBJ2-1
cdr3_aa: CASTRTDPTYNEQFF

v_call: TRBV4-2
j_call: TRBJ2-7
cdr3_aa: CASSQLYRGFYEQYF

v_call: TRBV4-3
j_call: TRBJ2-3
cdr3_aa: CASSQGGLAGDRNTQYF

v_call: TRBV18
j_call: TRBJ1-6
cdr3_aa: CASSLRDSNNSPLHF

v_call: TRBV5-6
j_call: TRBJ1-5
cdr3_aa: CASSLMRGFQPQHF

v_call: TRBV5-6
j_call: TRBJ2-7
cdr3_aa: CASSLSQVPVEQYF

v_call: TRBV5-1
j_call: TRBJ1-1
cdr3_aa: CASSLAGQGNTEAFF

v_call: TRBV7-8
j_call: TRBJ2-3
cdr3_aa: CASSPGLAGSIDTQYF

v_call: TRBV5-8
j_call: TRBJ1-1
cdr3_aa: CASRLNRNTEAFF

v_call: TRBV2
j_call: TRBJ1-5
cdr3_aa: CATEQGPEQPQHF

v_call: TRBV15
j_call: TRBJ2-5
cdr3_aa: CATSRDDPGSYETQYF

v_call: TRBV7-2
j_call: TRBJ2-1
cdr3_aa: CASSLRGILEQFF

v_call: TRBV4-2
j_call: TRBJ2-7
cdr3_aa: CASSQDETGGYEQYF

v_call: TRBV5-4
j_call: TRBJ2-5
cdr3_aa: CASSLSGRIQETQYF

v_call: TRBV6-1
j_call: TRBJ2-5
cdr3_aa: CASGRNQETQYF

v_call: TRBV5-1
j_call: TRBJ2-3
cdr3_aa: CASSSITDTQYF

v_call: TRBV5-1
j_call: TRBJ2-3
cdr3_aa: CASSLASSAGSTDTQYF

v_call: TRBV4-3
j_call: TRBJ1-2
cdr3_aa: CASSQGGQGNYGYTF

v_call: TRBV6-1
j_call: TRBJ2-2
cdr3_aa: CASRALDSNTGELFF

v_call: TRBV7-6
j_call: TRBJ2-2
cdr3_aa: CASSLTGEAGELFF

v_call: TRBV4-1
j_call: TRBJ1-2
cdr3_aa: CASSQREEYGYTF

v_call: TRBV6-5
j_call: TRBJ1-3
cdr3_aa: CASSTQGSGNTIYF

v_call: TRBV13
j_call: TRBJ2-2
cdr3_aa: CASSPVAGRTGELFF

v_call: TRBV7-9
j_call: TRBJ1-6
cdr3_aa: CASSRTGGTSPLHF

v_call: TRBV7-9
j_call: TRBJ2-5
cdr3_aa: CASTHVEGQETQYF

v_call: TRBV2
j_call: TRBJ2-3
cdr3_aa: CASSELRRGNTDTQYF

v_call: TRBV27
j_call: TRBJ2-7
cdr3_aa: CASSLSVAPPGEQYF

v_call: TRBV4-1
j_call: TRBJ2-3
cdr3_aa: CASSQSKRGGSTDTQYF

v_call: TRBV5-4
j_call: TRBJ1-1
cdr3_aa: CASSGRTGNTEAFF

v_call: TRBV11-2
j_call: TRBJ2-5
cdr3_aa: CASSLSPAGPYF

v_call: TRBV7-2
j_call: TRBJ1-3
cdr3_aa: CASSLRLIRAGGNTIYF

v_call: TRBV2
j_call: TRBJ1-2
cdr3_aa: CASSEAGSSYGYTF

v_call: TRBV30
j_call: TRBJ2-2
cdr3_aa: CAYRGQGGFNGELFF

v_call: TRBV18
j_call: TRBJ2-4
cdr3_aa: CASSPNRGPGNIQYF

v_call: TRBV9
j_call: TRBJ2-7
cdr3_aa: CASSPRLGTGRYEQYF

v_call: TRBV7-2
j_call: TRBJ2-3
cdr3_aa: CASSLVASGGPTDTQYF